This T cell receptor (beta chain) was recovered during a study of read filtering for tumor transcriptome and immune sequencing. This library used roughly 370 ng RNA and molecular barcoded adaptors spanning alpha/delta and beta/gamma chains. A single record per CDR3 protein comes from TCRdb applying MiXCR to the reads. The sample includes around 130,000 distinct CDR3 sequences, roughly 13% of them seen just once. At least ten counts were recorded for this clonotype. V lost 6 bases to trimming and J lost 5 bases; unmatched junction nucleotides: 3. The CDR3 runs to 13 residues. Germline CDR1 MNHNS, CDR2 SASEGT.

Sequenced input: a population of CD138-negative cells sorted from bone marrow. This chain links TRBV6-1 with TRBJ1-5, with 8 bases fitting TRBD1. This TCR came from a donor aged 40 or older with multiple myeloma. The CDR3 loop is CASRLDRDQPQHF. The CDR3 region has the DNA TGTGCCAGCAGGTTGGACAGGGATCAGCCCCAGCATTTT.